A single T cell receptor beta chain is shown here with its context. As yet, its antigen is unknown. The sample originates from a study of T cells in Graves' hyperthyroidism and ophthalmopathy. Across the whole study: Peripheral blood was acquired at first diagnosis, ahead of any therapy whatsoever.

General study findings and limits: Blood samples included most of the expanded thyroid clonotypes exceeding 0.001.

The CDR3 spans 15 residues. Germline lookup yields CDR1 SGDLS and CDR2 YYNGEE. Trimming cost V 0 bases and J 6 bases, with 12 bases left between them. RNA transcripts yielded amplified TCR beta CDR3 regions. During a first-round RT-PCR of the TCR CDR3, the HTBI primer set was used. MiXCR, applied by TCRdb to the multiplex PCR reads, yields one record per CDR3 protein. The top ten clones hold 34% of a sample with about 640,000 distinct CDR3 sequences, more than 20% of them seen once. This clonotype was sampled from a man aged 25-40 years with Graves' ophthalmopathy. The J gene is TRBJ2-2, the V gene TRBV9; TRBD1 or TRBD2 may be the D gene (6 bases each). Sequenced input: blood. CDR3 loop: CASSVGGAQAGELFF. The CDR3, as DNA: TGTGCCAGCAGCGTAGGGGGGGCACAGGCCGGGGAGCTGTTTTTT.